This T cell receptor (beta chain) was profiled in a study of cytomegalovirus exposure and HLA in healthy donors. Study-wide background: Out of 150 million to 200 million T cells, an earlier analysis found over 100 million unique TCR beta sequences in total. Notes on the study in general: Listed as cytomegalovirus-associated were 150 or so TCR beta chains. Near-uniform donor sequencing depth was presumed by presence/absence analyses.

Trimming cost V 3 bases and J 3 bases; bases outside gene matches: 3. This CDR3 comprises 14 residues. Germline V gives CDR1 KGHSH, CDR2 LQKENI. A few counts support this clone. What it binds is unknown. Researchers ran the PCR with 60 Vbeta and 13 Jbeta primers. TCRdb's table, derived via immunoSEQ multiplex PCR, lists solely in-frame clones and lacks some. The profile shows some 140,000 clones, over 50% of them singletons. Material: PBMCs. The V call is TRBV18, the J call TRBJ1-2, with TRBD1 identical over 8 bases. The TCR comes from a human donor in good health. CDR3 sequence: CASSPAGQDYGYTF. CDR3 bases: TGTGCCAGCTCACCGGCGGGACAGGACTATGGCTACACCTTC.